What follows are 31 T cell receptor beta chains derived from one specimen sequenced in a study of Ad26.COV2.S vaccination and SARS-CoV-2 variants. Repertoires were generated with immunoSEQ multiplex PCR, while TCRdb's copy carries only in-frame clones and drops some. The repertoire consists of hundreds of thousands of clones, with 88% occurring once and the leading ten covering around 6.6%. Indicated treatment: around 19 received Ad26.COV2.S at low or high dose, single or two shots; roughly five received placebo; per-sample allocation not given. The study sampled participants on day 63 after the first vaccine or placebo injection. Sequenced here: peripheral blood, sampled in a trial of Ad26.COV2.S vaccine versus placebo. These receptors came from a person between 18 and 60 years old who received the Ad26.COV2.S COVID-19 vaccine or a placebo.

The count of this clone is one. This chain joins TRBV13 and TRBJ2-7; D is perhaps TRBD2 (5 bases). Trimming stripped 6 bases from V and 4 bases from J, with 7 bases between. This CDR3 has 11 amino acids. Germline values: CDR1 PRHDT, CDR2 FYEKMQ (reference sequence). The CDR3 DNA sequence: TGTGCCAGCAGAGAGGGATACGAGCAGTACTTC. Translated, it gives CASREGYEQYF.

The count of this clone is one. The chain recombines TRBV6-1 with TRBJ2-1, with 9 bases aligning to TRBD1. Germline CDR1 is MNHNS and CDR2 is SASEGT. This CDR3 comprises 15 residues. Germline trimming cut 7 bases from V and 4 bases from J; bases unmatched to any gene: 8. The CDR3 reads CASNPGTGIYNEQFF. The CDR3 DNA follows: TGTGCCAGCAACCCCGGGACAGGGATTTACAATGAGCAGTTCTTC.

This clone was recorded a few times. The V gene is TRBV2, the J gene TRBJ2-7; D unresolved. With 1 base removed from V and 0 bases from J, the gap between germline ends came to 7 bases. The CDR3 runs 14 residues. Per the germline V gene, CDR1 is SNHLY and CDR2 is FYNNEI. For the CDR3, the DNA is TGTGCCAGCAGTGAAGAGGCAGACTCCTACGAGCAGTACTTC. It translates to CASSEEADSYEQYF. Full variable domain (remainder filled in from reference TRBV2 and TRBJ2-7): EPEVTQTPSHQVTQMGQEVILRCVPISNHLYFYWYRQILGQKVEFLVSFYNNEISEKSEIFDDQFSVERPDGSNFTLKIRSTKLEDSAMYFCASSEEADSYEQYFGPGTRLTVT.

The chain links TRBV10-3 to TRBJ1-2, with 7 bases fitting TRBD1. V dropped 2 bases and J dropped 3; count of bases not matched to a gene: 6. This CDR3 comprises 15 residues. Germline V gene sequence: CDR1 ENHRY, CDR2 SYGVKD. The DNA for the CDR3 is TGTGCCATCAGTGAGATTGTCAGGGGGGACTATGGCTACACCTTC. Its translation is CAISEIVRGDYGYTF.

The chain combines TRBV7-8 with TRBJ2-7; 7 nucleotides agree with TRBD2. V gave up 2 bases and J gave up 3 bases; unmatched junction bases: 10. CDR1 and CDR2 from the germline V gene are SGHVS and FQNEAQ. The CDR3 is 16 amino acids. The CDR3 is CASSLFTGGLSYEQYF. The CDR3 DNA is TGTGCCAGCAGCTTATTTACGGGAGGCCTCAGCTACGAGCAGTACTTC.

The chain is built from TRBV19 and TRBJ1-4, with a weak D call TRBD1 (6 bases). The CDR3 has 15 residues. V dropped 6 bases and J dropped 6 bases, with 17 bases sitting between them. Germline V gene sequence: CDR1 LNHDA, CDR2 SQIVND (reference sequence). In DNA form, the CDR3 reads TGTGCCAGTAGAGCCAGAGGGGGGGTTTATGAAAAACTGTTTTTT. Its protein is CASRARGGVYEKLFF. The complete variable domain, with remaining parts taken from reference TRBV19 and TRBJ1-4, reads DGGITQSPKYLFRKEGQNVTLSCEQNLNHDAMYWYRQDPGQGLRLIYYSQIVNDFQKGDIAEGYSVSREKKESFPLTVTSAQKNPTAFYLCASRARGGVYEKLFFGSGTQLSVL.

CDR3 in DNA: TGTGCCAGCAGCCTTAGGACAGTCATCACCGGGGAGCTGTTTTTT. Translating gives CASSLRTVITGELFF. V gene TRBV3-1 (or the pseudogene TRBV3-2) combines with J gene TRBJ2-2; D possibly corresponds to TRBD1 (6 bases). V was clipped by 4 bases and J by 4 bases, with 13 bases between them. From germline, CDR1 is LGHDT and CDR2 YNNKEL (reference sequence). The CDR3 is 15 residues long.

A single count supports this clone. This sequence joins TRBV4-3 and TRBJ2-3; no reliable D call. V lost 2 bases and J lost 2, with 11 bases in between. CDR1 and CDR2 from the germline V gene are LGHNA and YSLEER. The CDR3 covers 15 residues. The CDR3 coding sequence is TGCGCCAGCAGCCAATACAGAGGCGTCACAGATACGCAGTATTTT. The encoded protein is CASSQYRGVTDTQYF.

On this clone itself: This sample also contains other DNA sequences that code for the same CDR3. V usage is TRBV7-2 and J usage is TRBJ1-1; possibly TRBD1 for D (6 bases). This CDR3 is built from 14 residues. Trimming removed 5 bases at V and 4 bases at J, with 14 bases between. Germline V gives CDR1 SGHTA, CDR2 FQGNSA. The CDR3, as DNA: TGTGCCAGCAGCCCCGGGTTAGGGGGCACTGAAGCTTTCTTT. Amino acid sequence: CASSPGLGGTEAFF.

The CDR3 loop reads CASSLEWQINYGYTF. Here the CDR3 DNA reads TGCGCCAGCAGCTTGGAGTGGCAGATTAACTATGGCTACACCTTC. V usage is TRBV5-1 and J usage is TRBJ1-2; D unresolved. Germline CDR1 SGHRS, CDR2 YFSETQ. This CDR3 region has 15 residues. The V and J ends lost 0 bases and 1 base respectively, with 10 bases between them.

CDR3 sequence reads: CASYTGGLSNQPQHF. CDR3 DNA: TGTGCCAGTTATACAGGGGGGCTTAGCAATCAGCCCCAGCATTTT. The chain combines TRBV19 with TRBJ1-5, with 8 bases identical to TRBD1. Germline CDR1 LNHDA, CDR2 SQIVND (reference sequence). V was pared by 8 bases and J by 0 bases, with 6 bases of the junction left unmatched. This CDR3 is 15 amino acids long.

The J gene is TRBJ1-1, the V gene TRBV19, with 7 bases matching TRBD1. This CDR3 is built from 15 residues. The germline gives CDR1 LNHDA, CDR2 SQIVND (reference sequence). V lost 5 bases and J lost 0; bases outside the gene matches: 6. The CDR3 is CASSSPGTVNTEAFF. Here the CDR3 DNA reads TGTGCCAGTAGTTCTCCCGGGACAGTGAACACTGAAGCTTTCTTT. Complete variable domain (other parts from reference TRBV19 and TRBJ1-1): DGGITQSPKYLFRKEGQNVTLSCEQNLNHDAMYWYRQDPGQGLRLIYYSQIVNDFQKGDIAEGYSVSREKKESFPLTVTSAQKNPTAFYLCASSSPGTVNTEAFFGQGTRLTVV.

This chain links TRBV24-1 with TRBJ2-3; unclear D gene. Germline CDR1 KGHDR, CDR2 SFDVKD. Trimming took off 5 bases at V and 1 base at J, with 12 bases between the two ends. The CDR3 runs 15 residues. Here the CDR3 DNA reads TGTGCCACCAGTGCGGCTGCCCTCGGCACAGATACGCAGTATTTT. Protein sequence: CATSAAALGTDTQYF.

This clone was counted once. This chain joins TRBV9 and TRBJ2-2, with 7 positions matching TRBD1. Looked up from germline, CDR1 is SGDLS and CDR2 is YYNGEE. This CDR3 region has 16 residues. V lost 3 bases, J lost 4 bases, and 9 bases stayed unmatched. The CDR3 DNA sequence: TGTGCCAGCAGCGCCCAACGGACAGGTCCCACCGGGGAGCTGTTTTTT. Its protein product is CASSAQRTGPTGELFF.

The V and J genes are TRBV6-2 or TRBV6-3 and TRBJ2-7; 7 positions match TRBD1. Germline V gene data show CDR1 as MNHEY and CDR2 as SVGEGT. J lost 3 bases, V lost 1 base, and 6 bases had no gene match. The CDR3 is made up of 15 amino acids. The DNA for the CDR3 is TGTGCCAGCAGTTACTTCCGGGACAGTGTCTACGAGCAGTACTTC. It codes for CASSYFRDSVYEQYF.

The chain employs TRBV5-6 and TRBJ1-1; unclear D gene. Trimming removed 0 bases from V and 0 bases from J, with 9 bases in between. The germline V gene encodes CDR1 SGHDT and CDR2 YYEEEE. The CDR3 has 15 amino acids. CDR3 nucleotide sequence: TGTGCCAGCAGCTTGGTTGGGCGCCTGAACACTGAAGCTTTCTTT. Protein sequence: CASSLVGRLNTEAFF.

The rearrangement links TRBV7-9 to TRBJ1-4, with D possibly TRBD1 on 5 matching bases. This CDR3 comprises 16 residues. CDR1 is SEHNR and CDR2 is FQNEAQ in the germline V gene (reference sequence). Trimming pared 3 bases from V and 4 bases from J, leaving 15 bases between. The CDR3 sequence is CASSLSGMIDNEKLFF. The CDR3 region has the DNA TGTGCCAGCAGCTTGTCAGGGATGATCGATAATGAAAAACTGTTTTTT.

A note on this clone: Other nucleotide sequences in the sample specify the same CDR3. The V call is TRBV6-4, the J call TRBJ2-1; 8 positions match TRBD2. In germline, CDR1 is MRHNA, CDR2 SNTAGT. The CDR3 totals 13 residues. Unmatched junction bases numbered 0, after V lost 2 bases and J lost 6 bases. The CDR3 DNA follows: TGTGCCAGCAGTGACGGACTAGCCAATGAGCAGTTCTTC. It translates to CASSDGLANEQFF.

The V gene is TRBV19, the J gene TRBJ2-2, with TRBD2 matching 11 bases. Germline V lookup: CDR1 LNHDA, CDR2 SQIVND (reference sequence). The CDR3 runs to 17 residues. Trimming took 3 bases from V and 1 from J; bases not matched to a gene: 4. CDR3 residues: CASSMGGLAENTGELFF. DNA of the CDR3: TGTGCCAGTAGTATGGGGGGACTAGCGGAGAACACCGGGGAGCTGTTTTTT.

This clone is a singleton in its sample. The chain recombines TRBV7-9 with TRBJ1-4; D unresolved. The germline CDR1 and CDR2 sequences are SEHNR and FQNEAQ (reference sequence). Trimming took 2 bases from V and 1 from J, leaving 8 bases between them. The CDR3 totals 15 residues. The chain's CDR3 is CASSLTARTNEKLFF. The CDR3 DNA is TGTGCCAGCAGCTTAACAGCCCGAACTAATGAAAAACTGTTTTTT. Full variable domain (outside the CDR3, taken from reference TRBV7-9 and TRBJ1-4): DTGVSQNPRHKITKRGQNVTFRCDPISEHNRLYWYRQTLGQGPEFLTYFQNEAQLEKSRLLSDRFSAERPKGSFSTLEIQRTEQGDSAMYLCASSLTARTNEKLFFGSGTQLSVL.

The chain links TRBV6-5 to TRBJ2-5; 7 bases align to TRBD1. This CDR3 is 15 amino acids long. Germline V gene data show CDR1 as MNHEY and CDR2 as SVGAGI. J gave up 2 bases and V 2 bases, and 5 bases lay outside the gene matches. CDR3 nucleotide sequence: TGTGCCAGCAGTTACGGGACAGCAGCTCAAGAGACCCAGTACTTC. Its protein product is CASSYGTAAQETQYF.

In the case of this clone: The same CDR3 also results from other DNA sequences found in this sample. The CDR3 protein is CASSLGGTNTGELFF. CDR3 DNA: TGTGCCAGCAGCTTAGGGGGCACGAACACCGGGGAGCTGTTTTTT. The rearrangement uses TRBV11-3 and TRBJ2-2; possibly TRBD1 for D (5 bases). With 1 base removed from V and 0 bases from J, the gap between germline ends came to 6 bases. CDR3 size: 15 residues. Per the germline V gene, CDR1 is SGHNT and CDR2 is YENEEA.

V and J are TRBV3-1 (or the pseudogene TRBV3-2) and TRBJ2-1, with 9 bases identical to TRBD2. CDR3 length: 15 residues. Looked up from germline, CDR1 is LGHDT and CDR2 is YNNKEL (reference sequence). With V trimmed by 3 bases and J by 4 bases, 4 bases remained unmatched. This chain's CDR3 is CASSHSSGIYNEQFF. CDR3 DNA: TGTGCCAGCAGCCATTCTAGCGGGATATACAATGAGCAGTTCTTC.

This chain links TRBV10-1 with TRBJ1-2; tentatively, D is TRBD1 (6 bases). In germline, CDR1 is WNHNN, CDR2 SYGVQD (reference sequence). The CDR3 extends over 11 amino acids. V dropped 7 bases and J dropped 7 bases, with 10 bases sitting between them. CDR3 sequence (DNA): TGCGCCAGCAACAGGGCTCGTGGCTACACCTTC. It yields the protein CASNRARGYTF.

The genes are TRBV28 and TRBJ1-2, with a possible D match to TRBD1 (6 bases). Between the trimmed V and J ends, which lost 2 bases and 4 bases, there was a span of 17 bases. Per germline, CDR1 MDHEN and CDR2 SYDVKM. This CDR3 is 16 amino acids long. This CDR3 reads CASSLIGQGRIYGYTF. Here the CDR3 DNA reads TGTGCCAGCAGTTTAATAGGTCAGGGGCGGATCTATGGCTACACCTTC.

This chain uses TRBV19 with TRBJ1-1; 8 bases match TRBD1. V lost 6 bases to trimming and J lost 6 bases; unmatched junction nucleotides: 6. Germline CDR1 and CDR2: LNHDA and SQIVND (reference sequence). This CDR3 region has 13 residues. The CDR3 bases are TGTGCCAGTAGGCAGGGGGCGGTTGCTGAAGCTTTCTTT. Translation: CASRQGAVAEAFF.

This chain connects TRBV19 to TRBJ1-5; 8 bases line up with TRBD1. V trimming: 7 bases; J trimming: 6 bases; junction bases outside the gene matches: 14. This CDR3 has 16 amino acids. Germline V gene data show CDR1 as LNHDA and CDR2 as SQIVND (reference sequence). The CDR3 bases are TGTGCCAGTACGTCTTCCGGGACAGGCTCGCGTCAGCCCCAGCATTTT. It translates to CASTSSGTGSRQPQHF.

This clone was counted once. This chain joins TRBV15 and TRBJ1-1; the match to TRBD1 covers 7 bases. Germline V CDR1 and CDR2: LNHNV, YYDKDF (reference sequence). V dropped 0 bases and J dropped 4; count of bases not matched to a gene: 5. The CDR3 runs to 15 residues. In nucleotides, the CDR3 is TGTGCCACCAGCAGAGATTTGTCAGGGGGCACTGAAGCTTTCTTT. This codes for CATSRDLSGGTEAFF.

J is TRBJ1-5 and V is TRBV6-2 or TRBV6-3; a possible D gene is TRBD1 (5 bases). The V end lost 0 bases, the J end lost 0 bases, and 12 bases lay between the germline ends. Germline-derived CDR1 and CDR2 are MNHEY and SVGEGT. The CDR3 has 17 amino acids. The CDR3: CASSYSTGLASNQPQHF. CDR3 coding DNA: TGTGCCAGCAGTTACTCGACGGGGCTGGCTAGCAATCAGCCCCAGCATTTT.

J is TRBJ2-7 and V is TRBV5-1; D perhaps matches TRBD2 (6 bases). Germline V gene data show CDR1 as SGHRS and CDR2 as YFSETQ. With 3 bases removed from V and 6 bases from J, the gap between germline ends came to 19 bases. This CDR3 region has 15 residues. This CDR3 is CASSWGTPDISEQYF. In nucleotides, the CDR3 is TGCGCCAGCAGCTGGGGGACTCCCGACATCTCCGAGCAGTACTTC.

This clone was seen ten or more times. The chain combines TRBV19 with TRBJ2-6; D gene uncertain. CDR3 size: 15 residues. V lost 3 bases, J lost 2 bases, and 8 bases lay in between. The germline CDR1 and CDR2 sequences are LNHDA and SQIVND (reference sequence). CDR3 in DNA: TGTGCCAGTAGTATGTCCAGAGCTGGGGCCAACGTCCTGACTTTC. Translation gives CASSMSRAGANVLTF.